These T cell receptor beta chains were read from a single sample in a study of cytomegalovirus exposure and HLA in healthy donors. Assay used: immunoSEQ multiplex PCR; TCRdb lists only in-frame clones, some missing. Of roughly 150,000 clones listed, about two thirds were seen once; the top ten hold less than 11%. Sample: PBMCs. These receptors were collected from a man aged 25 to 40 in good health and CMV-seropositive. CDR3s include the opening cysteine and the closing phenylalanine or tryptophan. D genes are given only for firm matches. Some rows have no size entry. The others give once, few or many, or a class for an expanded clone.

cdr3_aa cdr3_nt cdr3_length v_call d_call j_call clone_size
CAWRAGANTEAFF TGTGCCTGGAGGGCAGGGGCGAACACTGAAGCTTTCTTT 13 TRBV30 - TRBJ1-1 -
CASSPRLGQGPYYEQYF TGTGCCAGCAGCCCTCGGTTGGGACAGGGACCCTACTACGAGCAGTACTTC 17 TRBV7-8 TRBD1 TRBJ2-7 few
CASSLEDRGYGYTF TGTGCCAGCAGCTTAGAAGACAGGGGCTATGGCTACACCTTC 14 TRBV7-2 TRBD1 TRBJ1-2 -
CASSEGTGFYEQYF TGCGCCAGCAGTGAAGGGACAGGGTTCTACGAGCAGTACTTC 14 TRBV10-1 TRBD1 TRBJ2-7 few
CAWSKGAARWETQYF TGTGCCTGGAGTAAGGGGGCCGCGCGGTGGGAGACCCAGTACTTC 15 TRBV30 TRBD1 TRBJ2-5 few
CASTLLGGTEAFF TGTGCCAGCACCCTACTGGGGGGCACTGAAGCTTTCTTT 13 TRBV5-4 - TRBJ1-1 -
CASGPESGRGTGELFF TGTGCTAGTGGTCCTGAAAGCGGGAGGGGAACCGGGGAGCTGTTTTTT 16 TRBV12-5 TRBD2 TRBJ2-2 -
CASSSLGGFNTGELFF TGTGCCAGCAGCTCCCTGGGGGGATTCAACACCGGGGAGCTGTTTTTT 16 TRBV27 - TRBJ2-2 -
CASSSQQGTGELFF TGTGCCAGCAGCTCCCAACAGGGGACCGGGGAGCTGTTTTTT 14 TRBV7-3 TRBD1 TRBJ2-2 -
CASSSRTGMNTEAFF TGCGCCAGCAGCTCCCGTACAGGCATGAACACTGAAGCTTTCTTT 15 TRBV5-1 - TRBJ1-1 -
CASSFMTAQETQYF TGTGCCAGCAGCTTCATGACAGCCCAAGAGACCCAGTACTTC 14 TRBV5-5 - TRBJ2-5 -
CAWTGVAETQYF TGTGCCTGGACAGGGGTGGCCGAGACCCAGTACTTC 12 TRBV30 - TRBJ2-5 -
CASSQEARTSVEWEQYF TGTGCCAGCAGCCAAGAAGCCCGGACTAGCGTCGAGTGGGAGCAGTACTTC 17 TRBV4-2 TRBD2 TRBJ2-7 once
CSVVRQGKETQYF TGCAGCGTTGTACGGCAGGGCAAAGAGACCCAGTACTTC 13 TRBV29-1 - TRBJ2-5 -
CSAGDRAYEQYF TGCAGCGCCGGGGACAGAGCCTACGAGCAGTACTTC 12 TRBV29-1 TRBD1 TRBJ2-7 few
CASSLLRTSYEQYF TGTGCCAGCAGCTTACTGAGAACTTCCTACGAGCAGTACTTC 14 TRBV11-2 - TRBJ2-7 few
CATYLSGGGGAEAFF TGTGCCACTTATCTTTCTGGGGGCGGTGGTGCTGAAGCTTTCTTT 15 TRBV5-6 - TRBJ1-1 -
CASSPGLVISYEQYF TGTGCCAGCTCACCAGGCCTAGTTATCTCCTACGAGCAGTACTTC 15 TRBV18 - TRBJ2-7 -
CAWRSGQGAHGEAFF TGTGCCTGGAGGTCCGGACAGGGGGCGCATGGTGAAGCTTTCTTT 15 TRBV30 TRBD1 TRBJ1-1 -
CASIKRGGLNTEAFF TGTGCCAGCATTAAACGAGGGGGATTGAACACTGAAGCTTTCTTT 15 TRBV6-1 - TRBJ1-1 few
CASTRLADTYEQYF TGTGCCAGCACCCGACTAGCGGACACCTACGAGCAGTACTTC 14 TRBV27 TRBD2 TRBJ2-7 -
CASSDMVDRVGNTIYF TGTGCCAGCAGCGATATGGTGGACAGGGTTGGAAACACCATATATTTT 16 TRBV13 TRBD1 TRBJ1-3 -
CASNRQRLYGYTF TGTGCCAGCAATCGTCAACGCCTATATGGCTACACCTTC 13 TRBV28 - TRBJ1-2 -
CSARVAETQYF TGCAGTGCTAGAGTCGCGGAGACCCAGTACTTC 11 TRBV20-1 - TRBJ2-5 -
CASSVGHAPVSDEQYF TGTGCCAGCAGCGTGGGGCACGCGCCCGTTTCTGACGAGCAGTACTTC 16 TRBV9 - TRBJ2-7 -
CASSKEARVGEADPGTEAFF TGTGCCAGCAGCAAAGAAGCTCGGGTGGGGGAGGCGGACCCGGGGACTGAAGCTTTCTTT 20 TRBV21-1 - TRBJ1-1 -
CAGGPTGYTF TGTGCCGGTGGGCCCACCGGCTACACCTTC 10 TRBV30 - TRBJ1-2 -
CASSLSAARGEETQYF TGTGCCAGCAGCTTATCAGCGGCCCGAGGAGAAGAGACCCAGTACTTC 16 TRBV7-3 - TRBJ2-5 few
CASSLAVGYEQYF TGTGCCAGCAGTTTGGCGGTCGGTTACGAGCAGTACTTC 13 TRBV27 - TRBJ2-7 few
CASSIEAGVYGYTF TGTGCCAGTAGTATAGAAGCAGGGGTCTATGGCTACACCTTC 14 TRBV19 - TRBJ1-2 few
CASSVTVSNQPQHF TGCGCCAGCAGCGTGACAGTTAGCAATCAGCCCCAGCATTTT 14 TRBV4-1 - TRBJ1-5 -
CASSAPGEKLFF TGTGCCAGCAGCGCACCAGGAGAAAAACTGTTTTTT 12 TRBV7-9 - TRBJ1-4 -
CASTPLLHGGPAQETQYF TGTGCCAGCACCCCCCTCCTGCACGGGGGACCCGCTCAAGAGACCCAGTACTTC 18 TRBV11-3 - TRBJ2-5 -
CAWSVGQGTPSNQPQHF TGTGCCTGGAGTGTCGGACAGGGAACTCCCAGCAATCAGCCCCAGCATTTT 17 TRBV30 TRBD1 TRBJ1-5 -
CASSLGLAGAIYEQYF TGCGCCAGCAGCCTCGGACTAGCGGGAGCGATATACGAGCAGTACTTC 16 TRBV5-1 TRBD2 TRBJ2-7 -
CASSDRGGTGELFF TGTGCCAGCAGCGACAGGGGCGGAACCGGGGAGCTGTTTTTT 14 TRBV25-1 TRBD1 TRBJ2-2 -
CASSFSRGPQHF TGTGCCAGCAGCTTTTCACGGGGGCCCCAGCATTTT 12 TRBV7-2 - TRBJ1-5 -
CASSWGQNEAFF TGCGCCAGCAGCTGGGGACAGAATGAAGCTTTCTTT 12 TRBV5-1 TRBD1 TRBJ1-1 -
CASSRSGGNQETQYF TGCGCCAGCAGCCGGAGCGGGGGGAATCAAGAGACCCAGTACTTC 15 TRBV5-1 TRBD2 TRBJ2-5 -
CASSLPVAAKNIQYF TGTGCTAGCAGCTTGCCGGTTGCGGCCAAAAACATTCAGTACTTC 15 TRBV7-7 - TRBJ2-4 -
CAWSSVPYGYTF TGTGCCTGGAGTTCAGTCCCCTATGGCTACACCTTC 12 TRBV30 - TRBJ1-2 -
CASSPGQSVAEAFF TGTGCCAGCTCACCAGGACAGTCCGTCGCTGAAGCTTTCTTT 14 TRBV18 - TRBJ1-1 -
CASSLFREQYF TGTGCCAGCAGTTTATTTCGCGAGCAGTACTTC 11 TRBV28 - TRBJ2-7 -
CAISQGNDETQYF TGTGCCATTTCTCAGGGGAATGACGAGACCCAGTACTTC 13 TRBV10-3 - TRBJ2-5 -
CASSLNSGKNIQYF TGTGCCAGCAGCTTAAACAGTGGCAAAAACATTCAGTACTTC 14 TRBV7-2 - TRBJ2-4 -